This TCR beta chain was recorded in a study of blood T cells in healthy people across ages (dated by TCRdb to the mid-2010s). Regarding the research as a whole: In model experiments, template switching captured about one uniquely barcoded TCR beta cDNA molecule for every two T cells. To avoid experimental bias, donors of different ages were distributed randomly across sequencing lanes. The study analyzed two additional independent replicas of 1 million unique cDNA reads from the same blood draw for two donors, one aged 18 to 30 and one aged 80 or older. The study measured age-related changes in TCR beta repertoire diversity using deep sequencing normalized with unique cDNA molecular identifiers. Four age groups were formed from the donors: young (average around 15 years), middle-aged (around 37), aged (62) and long-lived (roughly 88).

The CDR3 runs 17 residues from the cysteine to the phenylalanine. Of the read, only the CDR3 DNA is kept; its 51 bases are in frame from base 1. Systemically healthy Caucasian individuals from Russia, 39 in total and aged about 6 to 100 years, were included as donors. Approximately 9.3 milliliters of peripheral blood were collected from each donor into EDTA-treated Vacutainer tubes. Ficoll-Paque density-gradient centrifugation was used to isolate PBMCs, with at least 6 million obtained per sample. Total RNA, at least 5 micrograms per sample, was extracted from PBMCs with Trizol reagent. For every donor, flow cytometry on a PBMC aliquot measured the percentage of naive CD45RAhigh/CD27high T cells. This clonotype was found a few times. The antigen it recognizes is unknown. No base-level quality is on record; no much larger clone is a single base apart. Library preparation was by 5' RACE. The instrument was an Illumina HiSeq 2500. The second PCR ran for roughly 6 to 11 cycles and used a J-beta primer mix along with a sample-barcoded 5' primer. Each TCR beta cDNA molecule received a unique molecular identifier from a template-switch 5' adaptor carrying 12 random nucleotides. At least 3 million CDR3-containing paired-end reads were obtained from each sample. The Mint cDNA synthesis kit, primed by a TRBC-specific oligonucleotide, was used to synthesize first-strand cDNA from all RNA. After uracil-DNA glycosylase treatment, a first 18-cycle PCR used universal primers M1SS and BC2_uni_R on all cDNA. As for how the authors treated the data: Each sample was normalized by randomly selecting 1 million high-quality reads, each carrying a distinct molecular identifier. Instead of being binned into consensus sequences, reads that shared molecular identifiers were thrown out. MiTCR, with a Q25 quality threshold and the strictest error-elimination algorithm, was used for CDR3 identification, clonotype clustering and error correction. A nonparametric unseen species model using Euler transformation provided a lower-bound estimate of total TCR beta diversity. TCRdb handled the public reads itself, with Q25 trimming in fastp and clone calling in MiXCR, and kept productive beta chains. Under each unique CDR3 protein, matching rows form one entry showing the most common genes and DNA. TCRdb's processing, not the authors' own work, is the source of the V and J calls. Here the sample has over 1.5 million distinct CDR3 sequences; around half occur a single time. The top ten constitute approximately 2.1% of the sample.

On the study overall, not on this receptor specifically: Compared with the aged group, the long-lived group had more naive CD4+ T cells, fewer expanded clones and increased TCR diversity, a pattern suggesting age selection. Donor CMV infection status was unknown, potentially confounding age-related changes in expanded clonotypes. Because profiling used bulk unsorted PBMCs, naive and antigen-experienced compartments could not be compared conclusively. Observed TCR beta diversity per million T cells fell roughly linearly with age, and a significant reduction was already apparent by age approximately 40. A strong correlation was found between observed TCR beta diversity and the percentage of naive T cells measured by flow cytometry. Total diversity estimates from one million sequenced T cells were considered lower bounds and underestimates.

The chain uses TRBV21-1 and TRBJ1-6; TRBD1, as called in the table, went unchecked against the DNA. TRBV21-1 is a documented pseudogene. The sequence was collected from a woman in her forties in good health. The sequencing sample was made of blood. The DNA reads as follows: TGTGCCAGCAGCGATGTCCAAGTACTGAGATATAATTCACCCCTCCACTTT. Its product reads: CASSDVQVLRYNSPLHF.